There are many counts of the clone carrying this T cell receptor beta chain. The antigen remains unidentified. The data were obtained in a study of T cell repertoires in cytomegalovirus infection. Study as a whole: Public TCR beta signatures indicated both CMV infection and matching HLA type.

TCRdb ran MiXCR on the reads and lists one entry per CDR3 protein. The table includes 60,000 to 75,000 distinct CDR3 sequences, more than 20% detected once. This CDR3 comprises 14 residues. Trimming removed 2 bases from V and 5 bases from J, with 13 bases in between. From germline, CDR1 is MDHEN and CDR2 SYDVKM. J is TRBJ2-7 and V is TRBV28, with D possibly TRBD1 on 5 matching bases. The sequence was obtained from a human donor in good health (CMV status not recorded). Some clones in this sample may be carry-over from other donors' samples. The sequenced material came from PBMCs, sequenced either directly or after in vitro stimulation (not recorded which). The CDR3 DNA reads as TGTGCCAGCAGTTTAGGTGGCAGGGTTCACGAGCAGTACTTC. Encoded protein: CASSLGGRVHEQYF.